This T cell receptor (beta chain) was recorded in a study of T cell responses to AZD1222 COVID-19 vaccine listed by TCRdb under 2021. Study-level background: TCR sequencing covered 233 trial participants: approximately 200 given two doses of AZD1222 and about 26 given two doses of MenACWY control vaccine. Enrollment into the trials was organized by age into subgroups of 18-55, 56-69 and 70-plus years, and those subgroups contained roughly 150, 30 and 60 TCR-sequenced participants, respectively. Broader findings and caveats from the paper: In the small 56-69-year group, the increase in depth fell short of significance, most likely because of low power. After two AZD1222 doses, both the breadth and the depth of spike-specific TCRs were significantly higher than at day 0 and than in MenACWY recipients. Nearly half of unique spike-specific TCRs reportedly recognized epitopes outside regions mutated in the B.1.351 and B.1.1.7 variants. Vaccine-associated CD4 TCRs spanned the whole spike protein, with dominant responses in regions 160-218 and 743-854. Because no day 14 peak-response samples were available, the repertoires could be characterized only after the peak T cell response. Most participants were white British and females outnumbered males, and the authors suggested that clonal diversity may have been underestimated. Conclusions about previously exposed vaccinees were limited because only a handful of AZD1222 recipients were SARS-CoV-2 seropositive at baseline.

The CDR3 regions of human TCRbeta chains were analyzed by immunosequencing. In the source study's methods: Repertoire TCRs were checked for matches against a reference library of SARS-CoV-2-specific TCRs that had been generated using the MIRA antigen-specificity platform. Breadth was defined as the fraction of unique TCRs that were SARS-CoV-2-associated. Depth was defined as the fraction of total T cells that were SARS-CoV-2-associated. Each spike-specific TCR was assigned to its reactive spike region and to a CD4 or CD8 class using the MIRA data. Log10-transformed breadth and depth values were compared by one-way ANOVA with Sidak's multiple comparisons tests. TCRdb retrieved this table from immuneACCESS and kept in-frame rearrangements only. Not all clones are present; in checked studies, unresolved V genes account for under half, and no reason is known for the remainder. V and J calls and clone size are those listed in that table; D and trimming were worked out from the DNA. The sample table shows about 150,000 clones, and 90% to 95% are seen once. The ten largest make up around 1.5% of the sample.

In light of the paper, this sample's time point label describes: about 28 days (+/-7) after the second vaccine dose. Because spike-specific TCR depth and breadth did not differ between the two schedules, AZD1222 recipients who got a second dose at roughly 4 weeks were pooled with those who got a second dose at roughly 12 weeks. Vaccinee samples were obtained from the UK trials COV001 and COV002, which included a single-blind randomized controlled phase 2/3 trial of AZD1222 (ChAdOx1 nCoV-19) in healthy adults. Trial participant PBMC samples were collected at day 0 and day 28 after the second dose for TCRbeta chain sequencing. From cysteine to phenylalanine, the CDR3 is 13 amino acids long. Here the CDR3 DNA is all that survives: 39 bases in frame from base 1. V sheds 4 bases and J sheds 0 bases, leaving 6 bases between their ends. CDR1 LGHDT and CDR2 YNNKEL are derived from the germline V gene (reference sequence).

To note about this clone: The antigen it recognizes is unknown. Base quality data are lacking; no much larger clone is found one base away.

This clonotype originated in an adult who received the AZD1222 COVID-19 vaccine. Source: peripheral blood, taken 28 days after the second AZD1222 dose. This receptor chain uses TRBV3-1 (or the pseudogene TRBV3-2) and TRBJ1-2, with the D segment identity uncertain. This receptor has the CDR3 CASSPFSNYGYTF. The nucleotide sequence is given as TGTGCCAGCAGCCCCTTCTCTAACTATGGCTACACCTTC.